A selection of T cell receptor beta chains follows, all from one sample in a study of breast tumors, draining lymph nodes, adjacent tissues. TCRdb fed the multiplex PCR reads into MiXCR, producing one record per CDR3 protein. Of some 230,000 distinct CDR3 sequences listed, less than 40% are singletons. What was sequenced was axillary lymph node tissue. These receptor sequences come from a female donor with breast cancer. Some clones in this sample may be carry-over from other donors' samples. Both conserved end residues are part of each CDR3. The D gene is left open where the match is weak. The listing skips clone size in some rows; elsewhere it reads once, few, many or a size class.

TGCGCCAGCAGCCCAGGGGACTCCTATAATTCACCCCTCCACTTT,CASSPGDSYNSPLHF,TRBV5-1,-,TRBJ1-6,many
TGCGCCAGCAGCTTAAGTAGTTCTAACACTGAAGCTTTCTTT,CASSLSSSNTEAFF,TRBV5-1,-,TRBJ1-1,few
TGTGCCAGCAGCCAAGATCCCCCGTGGTACAATGAGCAGTTCTTC,CASSQDPPWYNEQFF,TRBV14,-,TRBJ2-1,many
TGTGCCACCAGTGAAACTAGCGGGGGCTACGAGCAGTACTTC,CATSETSGGYEQYF,TRBV24-1,TRBD2,TRBJ2-7,many
TGTGCCAGCAGCGCCGGACTAGCGGGCGTTGCCAAAAACATTCAGTACTTC,CASSAGLAGVAKNIQYF,TRBV6-2/TRBV6-3,TRBD2,TRBJ2-4,few
TGTGCCATCTGGGACAGGGGGCGCCGAGGAGAGACCCAGTACTTC,CAIWDRGRRGETQYF,TRBV6-1,TRBD1,TRBJ2-5,few
TGTGCCAGCAGCCTGACTAGCATCGGCACCGGGGAGCTGTTTTTT,CASSLTSIGTGELFF,TRBV3-1,TRBD2,TRBJ2-2,few
TGCAGCGTTGAAGGTGGCGCCGGGGAGCTGTTTTTT,CSVEGGAGELFF,TRBV29-1,-,TRBJ2-2,many
TGTGCCAGCAGCCGCGAGGTGGGACAGGGGTATGAAAAACTGTTTTTT,CASSREVGQGYEKLFF,TRBV4-2,TRBD1,TRBJ1-4,many
TGTGCCAGCAGCGTTGACAGGACAGCTAACTATGGCTACACCTTC,CASSVDRTANYGYTF,TRBV9,-,TRBJ1-2,many
TGCAGCGTTGAATTGGGGGCGGGTACAGATACGCAGTATTTT,CSVELGAGTDTQYF,TRBV29-1,-,TRBJ2-3,many
TGTGCCAGCAGTTTAGACAGGAACACAGATACGCAGTATTTT,CASSLDRNTDTQYF,TRBV7-9,-,TRBJ2-3,many
TGCAGTGCTAGAAGGACTAGCGGGAGCTACAATGAGCAGTTCTTC,CSARRTSGSYNEQFF,TRBV20-1,TRBD2,TRBJ2-1,-
TGTGCCAGCAGCTTACTAGGACAGGGAAGAGGGAACACAGATACGCAGTATTTT,CASSLLGQGRGNTDTQYF,TRBV7-9,TRBD1,TRBJ2-3,many
TGTGCCAGCAGTCCGACAGGGGGGAAGGGAGAGACCCAGTACTTC,CASSPTGGKGETQYF,TRBV6-4,TRBD1,TRBJ2-5,-
TGTGCCAGCAGCTCCAGTACCGGGACTAGCGGGAGGGGGAAAGAGACCCAGTACTTC,CASSSSTGTSGRGKETQYF,TRBV7-3,TRBD2,TRBJ2-5,-
TGTGCCAGCAGTCCTGGACAGGGGTTGCAGCCCCAGCATTTT,CASSPGQGLQPQHF,TRBV12-3/TRBV12-4,TRBD1,TRBJ1-5,many
TGTGCCAGCAGCCAAGGGGGGAATAATTCACCCCTCCACTTT,CASSQGGNNSPLHF,TRBV7-9,-,TRBJ1-6,-
TGCAGTGCTAGCTACGGAGTTCTCTCGGGGGAGCAGTACTTC,CSASYGVLSGEQYF,TRBV20-1,-,TRBJ2-7,many
TGTGCCAGTAGTCGAGGGGACCCTAACTATGGCTACACCTTC,CASSRGDPNYGYTF,TRBV19,-,TRBJ1-2,many
TGTGCCTTGACAGATAACTATGGCTACACCTTC,CALTDNYGYTF,TRBV28,-,TRBJ1-2,few
TGCGCCAGCAGCTTGGTGGTAGGGGCGAACATTCAGTACTTC,CASSLVVGANIQYF,TRBV5-1,-,TRBJ2-4,few
TGCGCCAGCTCAGACAGGGGTGAGGGCACAGATACGCAGTATTTT,CASSDRGEGTDTQYF,TRBV4-3,TRBD1,TRBJ2-3,few
TGCAGTGCTAGAGATCAAGGGCGCAACCAGCATTTT,CSARDQGRNQHF,TRBV20-1,-,TRBJ1-5,many
TGTGCCAGCAGCTCGCCCCGGACAGGGGCGCCAAAAGAGACCCAGTACTTC,CASSSPRTGAPKETQYF,TRBV5-5,TRBD1,TRBJ2-5,many
TGTGCCAGCAGCCCTTCCTTTGCCGGGGAGCTGTTTTTT,CASSPSFAGELFF,TRBV7-3,-,TRBJ2-2,many
TGCAGCGTCCATCAGACAGGGTCGGGGGGCTACACCTTC,CSVHQTGSGGYTF,TRBV29-1,TRBD1,TRBJ1-2,many
TGTGCCAGCAGCGGCGCACAGTCCCTAGCGGACACCGGGGAGCTGTTTTTT,CASSGAQSLADTGELFF,TRBV9,TRBD2,TRBJ2-2,-